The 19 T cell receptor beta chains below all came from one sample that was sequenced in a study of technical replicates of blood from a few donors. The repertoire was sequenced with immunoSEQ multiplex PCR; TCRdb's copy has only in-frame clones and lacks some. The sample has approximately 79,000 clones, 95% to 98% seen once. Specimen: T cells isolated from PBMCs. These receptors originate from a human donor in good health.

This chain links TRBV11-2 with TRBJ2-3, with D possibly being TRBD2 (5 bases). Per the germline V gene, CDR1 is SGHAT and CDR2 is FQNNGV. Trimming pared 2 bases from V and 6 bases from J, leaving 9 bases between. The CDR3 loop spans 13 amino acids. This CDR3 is CASSLSGGDTQYF. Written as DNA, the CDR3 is TGTGCCAGCAGCTTAAGCGGCGGGGATACGCAGTATTTT.

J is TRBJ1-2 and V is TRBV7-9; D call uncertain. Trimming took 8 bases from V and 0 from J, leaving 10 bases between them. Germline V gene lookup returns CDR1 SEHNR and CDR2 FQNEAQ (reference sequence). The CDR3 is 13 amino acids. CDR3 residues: CASVLGSNYGYTF. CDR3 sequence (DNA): TGTGCCAGCGTACTAGGCTCTAACTATGGCTACACCTTC.

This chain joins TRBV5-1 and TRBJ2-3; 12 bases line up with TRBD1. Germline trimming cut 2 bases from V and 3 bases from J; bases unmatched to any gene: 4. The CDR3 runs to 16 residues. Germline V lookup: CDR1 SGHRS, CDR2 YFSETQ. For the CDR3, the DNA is TGCGCCAGCAGCTTCAGGGGACAGGGGGCGACAGATACGCAGTATTTT. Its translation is CASSFRGQGATDTQYF.

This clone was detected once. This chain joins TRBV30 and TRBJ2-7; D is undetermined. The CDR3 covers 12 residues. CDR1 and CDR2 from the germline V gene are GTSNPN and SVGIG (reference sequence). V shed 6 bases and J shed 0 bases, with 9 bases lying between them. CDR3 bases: TGTGCCTGTAAACAGAGCTCCTACGAGCAGTACTTC. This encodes CACKQSSYEQYF.

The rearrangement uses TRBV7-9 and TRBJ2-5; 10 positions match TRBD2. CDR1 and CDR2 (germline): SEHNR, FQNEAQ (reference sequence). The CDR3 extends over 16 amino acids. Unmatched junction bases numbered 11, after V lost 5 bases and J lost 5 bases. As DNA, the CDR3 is TGTGCCAGCAGCAACCCCCTTCTAGCGGGAGTTGAGACCCAGTACTTC. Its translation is CASSNPLLAGVETQYF.

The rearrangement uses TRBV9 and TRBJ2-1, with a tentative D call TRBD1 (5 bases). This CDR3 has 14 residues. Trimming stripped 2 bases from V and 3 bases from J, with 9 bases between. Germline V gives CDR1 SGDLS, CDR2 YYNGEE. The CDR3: CASSVGASYNEQFF. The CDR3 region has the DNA TGTGCCAGCAGCGTTGGGGCGAGCTACAATGAGCAGTTCTTC.

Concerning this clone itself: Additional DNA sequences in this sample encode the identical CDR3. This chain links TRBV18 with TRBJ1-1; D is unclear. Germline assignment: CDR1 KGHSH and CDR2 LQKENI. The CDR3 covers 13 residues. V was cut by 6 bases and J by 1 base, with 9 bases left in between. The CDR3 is CASSPGANTEAFF. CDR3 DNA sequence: TGTGCCAGCTCCCCCGGAGCGAACACTGAAGCTTTCTTT. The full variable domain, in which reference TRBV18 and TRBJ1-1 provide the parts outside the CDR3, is NAGVMQNPRHLVRRRGQEARLRCSPMKGHSHVYWYRQLPEEGLKFMVYLQKENIIDESGMPKERFSAEFPKEGPSILRIQQVVRGDSAAYFCASSPGANTEAFFGQGTRLTVV.

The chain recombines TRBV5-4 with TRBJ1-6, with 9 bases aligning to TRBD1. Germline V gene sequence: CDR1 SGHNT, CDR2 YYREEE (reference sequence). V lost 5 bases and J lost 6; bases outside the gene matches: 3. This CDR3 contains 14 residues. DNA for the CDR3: TGTGCCAGCAGGGGGACAGGGATTAATTCACCCCTCCACTTT. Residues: CASRGTGINSPLHF. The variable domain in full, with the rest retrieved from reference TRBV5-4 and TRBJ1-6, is ETGVTQSPTHLIKTRGQQVTLRCSSQSGHNTVSWYQQALGQGPQFIFQYYREEENGRGNFPPRFSGLQFPNYSSELNVNALELDDSALYLCASRGTGINSPLHFGNGTRLTVT.

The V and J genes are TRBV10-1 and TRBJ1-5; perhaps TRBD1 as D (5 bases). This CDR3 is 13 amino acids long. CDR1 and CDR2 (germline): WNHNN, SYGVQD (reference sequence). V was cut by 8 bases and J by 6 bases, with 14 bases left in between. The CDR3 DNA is TGCGCCAGCTCCGGGGGATATAGTCAGCCCCAGCATTTT. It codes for CASSGGYSQPQHF.

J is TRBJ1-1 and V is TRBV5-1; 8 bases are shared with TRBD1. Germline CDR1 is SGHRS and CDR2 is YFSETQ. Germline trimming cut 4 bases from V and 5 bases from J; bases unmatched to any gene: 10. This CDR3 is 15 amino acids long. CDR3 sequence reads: CASSPGQGVNTEAFF. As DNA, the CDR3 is TGCGCCAGCAGCCCCGGACAGGGAGTAAATACTGAAGCTTTCTTT.

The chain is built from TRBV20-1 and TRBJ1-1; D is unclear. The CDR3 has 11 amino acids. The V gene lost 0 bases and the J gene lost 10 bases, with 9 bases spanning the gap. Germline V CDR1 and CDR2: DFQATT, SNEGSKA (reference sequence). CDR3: CSARERVRAFF. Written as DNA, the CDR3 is TGCAGTGCTAGAGAGCGGGTTCGAGCTTTCTTT.

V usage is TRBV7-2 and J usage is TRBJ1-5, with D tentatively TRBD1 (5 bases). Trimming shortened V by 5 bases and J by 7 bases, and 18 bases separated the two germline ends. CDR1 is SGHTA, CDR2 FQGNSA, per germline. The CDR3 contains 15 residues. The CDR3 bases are TGTGCCAGCAGCGCGGACACGTTTTTGGCCCAGCCCCAGCATTTT. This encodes CASSADTFLAQPQHF. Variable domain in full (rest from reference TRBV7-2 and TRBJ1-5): GAGVSQSPSNKVTEKGKDVELRCDPISGHTALYWYRQSLGQGLEFLIYFQGNSAPDKSGLPSDRFSAERTGGSVSTLTIQRTQQEDSAVYLCASSADTFLAQPQHFGDGTRLSIL.

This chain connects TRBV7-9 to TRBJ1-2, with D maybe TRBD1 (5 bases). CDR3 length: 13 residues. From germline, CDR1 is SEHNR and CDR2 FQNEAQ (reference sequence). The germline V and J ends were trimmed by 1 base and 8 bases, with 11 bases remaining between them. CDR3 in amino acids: CASSLDRQGGYTF. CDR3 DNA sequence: TGTGCCAGCAGCTTAGATCGCCAGGGAGGCTACACCTTC.

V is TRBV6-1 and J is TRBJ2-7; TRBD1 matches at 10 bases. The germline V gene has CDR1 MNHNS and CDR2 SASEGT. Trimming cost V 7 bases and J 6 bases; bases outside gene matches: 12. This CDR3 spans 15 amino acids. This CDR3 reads CASIPTGGAAVEQYF. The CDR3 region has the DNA TGTGCCAGCATTCCGACAGGGGGCGCGGCCGTCGAGCAGTACTTC.

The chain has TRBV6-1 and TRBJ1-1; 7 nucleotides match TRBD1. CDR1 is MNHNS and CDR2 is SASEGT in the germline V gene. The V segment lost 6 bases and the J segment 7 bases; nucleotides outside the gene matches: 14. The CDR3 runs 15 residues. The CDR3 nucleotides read TGTGCCAGCAGCGCAACTCAACAGGGGCCCGGTGAAGCTTTCTTT. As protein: CASSATQQGPGEAFF.

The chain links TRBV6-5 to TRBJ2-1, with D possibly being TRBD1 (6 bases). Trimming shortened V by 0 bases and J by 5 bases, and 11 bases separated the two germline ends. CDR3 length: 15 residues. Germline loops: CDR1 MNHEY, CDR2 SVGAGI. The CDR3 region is CASSYSWGPHNEQFF. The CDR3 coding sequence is TGTGCCAGCAGTTACTCGTGGGGGCCCCACAATGAGCAGTTCTTC.

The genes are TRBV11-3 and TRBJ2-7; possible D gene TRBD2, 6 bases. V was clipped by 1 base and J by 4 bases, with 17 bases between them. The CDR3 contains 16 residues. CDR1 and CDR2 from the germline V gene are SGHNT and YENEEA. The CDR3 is CASSLGRGLEIYEQYF. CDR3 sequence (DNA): TGTGCCAGCAGCTTAGGGAGGGGACTGGAGATATACGAGCAGTACTTC.

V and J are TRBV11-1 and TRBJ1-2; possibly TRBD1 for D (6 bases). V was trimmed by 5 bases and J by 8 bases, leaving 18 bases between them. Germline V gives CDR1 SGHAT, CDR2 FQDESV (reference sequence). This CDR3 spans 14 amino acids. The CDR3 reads CASSQTGSSGGYTF. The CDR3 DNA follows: TGTGCCAGCAGCCAGACAGGATCCTCGGGAGGCTACACCTTC. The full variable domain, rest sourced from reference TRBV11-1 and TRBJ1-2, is EAEVAQSPRYKITEKSQAVAFWCDPISGHATLYWYRQILGQGPELLVQFQDESVVDDSQLPKDRFSAERLKGVDSTLKIQPAELGDSAMYLCASSQTGSSGGYTFGSGTRLTVV.

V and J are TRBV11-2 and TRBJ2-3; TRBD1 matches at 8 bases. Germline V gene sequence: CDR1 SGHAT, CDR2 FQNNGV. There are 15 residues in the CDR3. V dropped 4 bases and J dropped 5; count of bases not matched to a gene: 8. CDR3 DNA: TGTGCCAGCAGCTCTCAAGGACAGGGCGGAGATACGCAGTATTTT. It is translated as CASSSQGQGGDTQYF.